The 30 T cell receptor beta chains in this list originate from one sample, sequenced in a study of Ad26.COV2.S vaccination and SARS-CoV-2 variants. Some clones are missing from TCRdb's copy, which holds only in-frame ones; the method was immunoSEQ multiplex PCR. The data show hundreds of thousands of clones, 85% to 90% seen once. Treatment: roughly 19 received Ad26.COV2.S at low or high dose, single or two shots; roughly 5 received placebo; per-sample allocation not given. At day 63 after the first vaccine or placebo injection, samples were drawn. The material was peripheral blood, obtained in a trial of Ad26.COV2.S vaccine versus placebo. These receptor sequences come from a person between 18 and 60 years old who received the Ad26.COV2.S COVID-19 vaccine or a placebo.

This clone was seen a few times. This sequence joins TRBV27 and TRBJ1-1; 7 bases fit TRBD1. Germline V CDR1 and CDR2: MNHEY, SMNVEV (reference sequence). The CDR3 sequence is 16 residues long. J lost 3 bases, V lost 2 bases, and 9 bases had no gene match. The CDR3 reads CASSLMTGSYYTEAFF. Here the CDR3 DNA reads TGTGCCAGCAGTTTAATGACAGGGTCGTACTACACTGAAGCTTTCTTT.

V and J are TRBV27 and TRBJ2-7; TRBD1 or TRBD2 may be the D gene (6 bases each). The CDR3 length is 15 residues. Germline values: CDR1 MNHEY, CDR2 SMNVEV (reference sequence). V lost 6 bases and J lost 4, with 19 bases in between. The CDR3 DNA sequence: TGTGCCAGCAGGAAGGGGGGCCAGGGGATTTACGAGCAGTACGTC. Translated: CASRKGGQGIYEQYV.

Concerning this clone: This specimen includes other DNA sequences encoding the same CDR3. V is TRBV19 and J is TRBJ2-5; no reliable D call. Germline CDR1 reads LNHDA; CDR2 reads SQIVND (reference sequence). The CDR3 contains 12 residues. V lost 1 base and J 5 bases, leaving 5 bases between the germline ends. The CDR3 nucleotides are TGTGCCAGTAGTATAGGTGGGGAGACCCAGTACTTC. It is translated as CASSIGGETQYF.

The V call is TRBV4-1, the J call TRBJ1-5; no reliable D call. CDR3 size: 15 residues. V was pared by 4 bases and J by 1 base, with 11 bases between. CDR1 and CDR2 (germline): MGHRA, YSYEKL. This chain's CDR3 is CASSLYGESNQPQHF. The CDR3 nucleotides are TGCGCCAGCAGCCTGTACGGGGAGAGCAATCAGCCCCAGCATTTT.

This clone has only one observation. CDR3 bases: TGTGCCGGAACGGGCGGGGCGGCCTATGGCTACACCTTC. Translated, it gives CAGTGGAAYGYTF. This sequence joins TRBV30 and TRBJ1-2, with D perhaps matching TRBD1 (5 bases). The V gene lost 8 bases and the J gene lost 4 bases, with 17 bases spanning the gap. CDR1 is GTSNPN and CDR2 is SVGIG in the germline V gene (reference sequence). This CDR3 is 13 amino acids long.

The J gene is TRBJ2-1, the V gene TRBV27; 12 nucleotides match TRBD2. Germline V lookup: CDR1 MNHEY, CDR2 SMNVEV (reference sequence). The CDR3 consists of 16 residues. V lost 5 bases to trimming and J lost 4 bases; unmatched junction nucleotides: 6. The CDR3 sequence is CASSPGLAGRYNEQFF. Written as DNA, the CDR3 is TGTGCCAGCAGTCCAGGACTAGCGGGACGGTACAATGAGCAGTTCTTC.

This chain joins TRBV3-1 (or the pseudogene TRBV3-2) and TRBJ1-1; TRBD1 might be the D (5 bases). The V and J ends lost 1 base and 9 bases respectively, with 12 bases between them. The CDR3 is 13 residues long. CDR1 is LGHDT and CDR2 is YNNKEL in the germline V gene (reference sequence). CDR3 loop: CASSQVGQSQAFF. The CDR3 DNA reads TGTGCCAGCAGCCAAGTGGGGCAGAGTCAAGCTTTCTTT.

The chain couples TRBV7-2 to TRBJ1-4; D gene ambiguous. CDR1 and CDR2 (germline): SGHTA, FQGNSA. With 1 base removed from V and 8 bases from J, the gap between germline ends came to 11 bases. This CDR3 spans 14 amino acids. The CDR3 here is CASSLGGLGEKLFF. DNA of the CDR3: TGTGCCAGCAGCTTAGGGGGTCTGGGGGAAAAACTGTTTTTT.

This chain uses TRBV2 with TRBJ1-3; 8 bases map to TRBD1. Germline assignment: CDR1 SNHLY and CDR2 FYNNEI. The CDR3 sequence is 14 residues long. The junction had 5 bases not matched to a gene; V was cut back by 6 bases and J by 4 bases. The CDR3 loop reads CASRDRVAGNTIYF. The CDR3 nucleotides read TGTGCCAGCAGGGACAGGGTAGCCGGAAACACCATATATTTT.

The chain uses TRBV19 and TRBJ1-1; TRBD1 might be the D (5 bases). The CDR3 contains 18 residues. Germline V CDR1 and CDR2: LNHDA, SQIVND (reference sequence). V was trimmed by 1 base and J by 0 bases, leaving 18 bases between them. The CDR3 coding sequence is TGTGCCAGTAGTATAGCAGCGACCTTAGGGGATTTGAACACTGAAGCTTTCTTT. Translating it yields CASSIAATLGDLNTEAFF.

The chain uses TRBV5-1 and TRBJ2-3; D is tentatively TRBD1 or TRBD2 (5 bases each). V was shortened by 3 bases and J by 6 bases, with 14 bases between the two germline ends. CDR1 is SGHRS and CDR2 is YFSETQ in the germline V gene. The CDR3 loop spans 14 amino acids. As DNA, the CDR3 is TGCGCCAGCAGCTCCGGGACCTCTGGGGATACGCAGTATTTT. It specifies CASSSGTSGDTQYF.

The V call is TRBV7-8, the J call TRBJ2-1; TRBD2 agrees at 7 bases. Germline V lookup: CDR1 SGHVS, CDR2 FQNEAQ. This CDR3 has 15 residues. V gave up 1 base and J gave up 2 bases; unmatched junction bases: 2. The chain's CDR3 is CASSLGGSPYNEQFF. Here the CDR3 DNA reads TGTGCCAGCAGCTTAGGCGGGAGCCCCTACAATGAGCAGTTCTTC.

The chain links TRBV5-1 to TRBJ1-1, with no clear D. The length of the CDR3 is 15 residues. V lost 0 bases and J lost 0, with 9 bases in between. Germline V lookup: CDR1 SGHRS, CDR2 YFSETQ. The CDR3 spells CASSLDHYMNTEAFF. The CDR3 nucleotides are TGCGCCAGCAGCTTGGATCACTACATGAACACTGAAGCTTTCTTT.

The genes are TRBV9 and TRBJ1-4, with D hard to call. The V gene lost 2 bases and the J gene lost 6 bases, with 17 bases spanning the gap. In germline, CDR1 is SGDLS, CDR2 YYNGEE. This CDR3 is built from 16 residues. The CDR3 loop is CASSVGSRFRDEKLFF. The CDR3 DNA reads TGTGCCAGCAGCGTTGGGTCGCGTTTTCGGGATGAAAAACTGTTTTTT. The whole variable domain, remainder taken from reference TRBV9 and TRBJ1-4, is DSGVTQTPKHLITATGQRVTLRCSPRSGDLSVYWYQQSLDQGLQFLIQYYNGEERAKGNILERFSAQQFPDLHSELNLSSLELGDSALYFCASSVGSRFRDEKLFFGSGTQLSVL.

The CDR3 region is CASSSGPDTGELFF. DNA of the CDR3: TGTGCCAGCAGCTCGGGTCCTGACACCGGGGAGCTGTTTTTT. This chain uses TRBV11-3 with TRBJ2-2; no firm D call. From germline, CDR1 is SGHNT and CDR2 YENEEA. With 4 bases removed from V and 3 bases from J, the gap between germline ends came to 9 bases. The CDR3 runs to 14 residues.

The CDR3 nucleotides read TGTGCCAGCAGCTTGGGGCCCCGCGAGCAGTACTTC. It is translated as CASSLGPREQYF. The chain carries TRBV13 and TRBJ2-7; maybe TRBD1 (5 bases). V dropped 3 bases and J dropped 6 bases, with 9 bases sitting between them. The CDR3 is 12 amino acids. Germline V lookup: CDR1 PRHDT, CDR2 FYEKMQ (reference sequence).

The V call is TRBV11-3, the J call TRBJ2-5, with D perhaps matching TRBD1 or TRBD2 (5 bases each). The V end was cut by 4 bases, the J end by 1 base, with 13 bases between. Germline loops: CDR1 SGHNT, CDR2 YENEEA. The CDR3 loop spans 15 amino acids. The DNA for the CDR3 is TGTGCCAGCAGCTGGCACGGGACGGTCCAAGAGACCCAGTACTTC. It yields the protein CASSWHGTVQETQYF.

The rearrangement links TRBV7-2 to TRBJ1-2; the D gene is possibly TRBD1 (6 bases). Germline loops: CDR1 SGHTA, CDR2 FQGNSA. Trimming cost V 1 base and J 8 bases, with 14 bases left between them. The length of the CDR3 is 14 residues. CDR3 amino acids: CASSLETGLGGYTF. CDR3 DNA: TGTGCCAGCAGCTTAGAGACAGGTCTTGGCGGCTACACCTTC.

The chain has TRBV19 and TRBJ2-7; no firm D call. Per the germline V gene, CDR1 is LNHDA and CDR2 is SQIVND (reference sequence). There are 11 residues in the CDR3. V lost 9 bases and J lost 2, with 8 bases in between. The CDR3 region has the DNA TGTGCCAGCCTTAGGGCCTACGAGCAGTACGTC. Its protein product is CASLRAYEQYV.

This chain links TRBV24-1 with TRBJ2-5; D is unclear. Between the trimmed V and J ends, which lost 4 bases and 5 bases, there was a span of 13 bases. The V gene's germline CDR1 is KGHDR and CDR2 SFDVKD. The CDR3 runs to 14 residues. CDR3 in DNA: TGTGCCACCAGTGACCGCAGGCTCGGGGAGACCCAGTACTTC. This encodes CATSDRRLGETQYF.

On this clone: Because it lacks the conserved phenylalanine or tryptophan at the end, this CDR3 is likely a read error. The DNA is left out, because the CDR3 cannot be placed on it with certainty; the CDR3 is given as TCRdb lists it. The rearrangement joins TRBV12-5 to TRBJ1-2; the D segment call TRBD1 is taken from the table without a DNA check. Germline V lookup: CDR1 LGHNT, CDR2 FRNRAP. The CDR3 adds up to 15 amino acids, both ends counted. The CDR3 sequence is CASGSRDSLPVRDLG.

This clone was recorded only once. The chain carries TRBV7-8 and TRBJ1-2; no clear D gene. The CDR3 is made up of 12 amino acids. V lost 2 bases and J 3 bases, leaving 4 bases between the germline ends. CDR1 is SGHVS, CDR2 FQNEAQ, per germline. CDR3 amino acids: CASSLWDYGYTF. The CDR3 DNA sequence: TGTGCCAGCAGCTTATGGGACTATGGCTACACCTTC.

This clone was seen only once. The V gene is TRBV28, the J gene TRBJ1-2; 10 nucleotides align to TRBD1. Per the germline V gene, CDR1 is MDHEN and CDR2 is SYDVKM. CDR3 length equals 14 residues. V lost 5 bases, J lost 11 bases, and 11 bases stayed unmatched. The CDR3 here is CASSQPDRGRKYTF. In nucleotides, the CDR3 is TGTGCCAGCAGTCAACCTGACAGGGGGCGGAAGTACACCTTC.

The genes are TRBV28 and TRBJ2-2, with a possible D match to TRBD2 (5 bases). Trimming cost V 1 base and J 1 base, with 10 bases left between them. The length of the CDR3 is 16 residues. Germline lookup yields CDR1 MDHEN and CDR2 SYDVKM. The CDR3 nucleotides are TGTGCCAGCAGTTTATATAGAGGGCGGAACACCGGGGAGCTGTTTTTT. Its translation: CASSLYRGRNTGELFF.

CDR3 DNA sequence: TGTGCCAGCAGCTCTCTGGGGGATGAGGAGAACACTGAAGCTTTCTTT. Residues: CASSSLGDEENTEAFF. The gene calls are TRBV11-2 and TRBJ1-1; tentative D call: TRBD1 (5 bases). Germline-derived CDR1 and CDR2 are SGHAT and FQNNGV. CDR3 size: 16 residues. The germline V and J ends were trimmed by 4 bases and 1 base, with 16 bases remaining between them.

The chain combines TRBV6-5 with TRBJ2-7; 9 bases match TRBD2. CDR3 length: 13 residues. CDR1 is MNHEY, CDR2 SVGAGI, per germline. V trimming: 5 bases; J trimming: 3 bases; junction bases outside the gene matches: 2. The CDR3 reads CASSISGGYEQYF. In DNA form, the CDR3 reads TGTGCCAGCAGTATTAGCGGGGGCTACGAGCAGTACTTC.

J is TRBJ2-2 and V is TRBV2; the D gene is possibly TRBD1 (6 bases). Per the germline V gene, CDR1 is SNHLY and CDR2 is FYNNEI. This CDR3 is built from 15 residues. Trimming removed 6 bases at V and 5 bases at J, with 16 bases between. The CDR3 DNA is TGTGCCAGCAGACAGAGTGGCAGGGGTACCGGGGAGCTGTTTTTT. Translated: CASRQSGRGTGELFF.

DNA for the CDR3: TGTGCCAGCAGCTTGGGACTAGCGAGCACAGATACGCAGTATTTT. Translated: CASSLGLASTDTQYF. The rearrangement uses TRBV11-3 and TRBJ2-3, with 10 positions matching TRBD2. The CDR3 extends over 15 amino acids. With 3 bases clipped from V and 0 bases from J, the junction kept 0 bases outside the gene matches. The germline gives CDR1 SGHNT, CDR2 YENEEA.

V gene TRBV7-2 combines with J gene TRBJ2-1; D is undetermined. The ends were cut back, 4 bases at V and 6 bases at J, with 10 bases in the middle. The germline CDR1 and CDR2 sequences are SGHTA and FQGNSA. The CDR3 contains 13 residues. The DNA of the CDR3 is TGTGCCAGCAGCTCAGTAAAAGCCAATGAGCAGTTCTTC. This codes for CASSSVKANEQFF.

As DNA, the CDR3 is TGTGCCAGTAGCAGACCTCAAGGGGGCTCCTACAATGAGCAGTTCTTC. Encoded protein: CASSRPQGGSYNEQFF. This chain joins TRBV19 and TRBJ2-1, with D maybe TRBD1 (6 bases). Germline assignment: CDR1 LNHDA and CDR2 SQIVND (reference sequence). Trimming cost V 6 bases and J 0 bases, with 15 bases left between them. The CDR3 runs 16 residues.